The source of this TCR beta chain is a study of vaccination effects on CD4 cells after COVID-19 (dated by TCRdb to between 2020 and 2023). Describing the broader study: Across the study, the median time from the second dose to post-vaccine sampling was 72 days (range 14 to 241). SARS-CoV-2 spike-specific CD4+ TCR repertoires from before and after mRNA vaccination were compared in COVID-19 convalescent patients and in infection-naive vaccine recipients. Altogether, around 9 COVID-19 convalescent patients and 4 SARS-CoV-2-naive healthy vaccine recipients made up the full study. The Oncomine TCR Beta short-read assay on an Illumina iSeq 100 was used to sequence cultures from other donors in the study. Overall study results and their limits: Among healthy vaccine recipients, nearly all vaccine-induced clones were SARS-CoV-2 mono-reactive, and just 1 of 255 was cross-reactive with common cold coronaviruses. The study was limited by a small number of convalescent patients, and early post-infection timepoints were lacking. At late post-vaccination timepoints, both infection-induced and vaccine-induced clones showed marked clonal contraction, consistent with waning T cell responses.

In the ViraFEST assay, PBMC were stimulated with viral peptide pools, and TCR sequencing was then used to find antigen-specific CD4+ T cell clonotypes based on their expansion. After less than 13 days of culture, CD4+ T cells were isolated with the EasySep CD4+ T cell isolation kit. Each participant got two doses of an mRNA SARS-CoV-2 vaccine, either BNT162b2 or mRNA-1273. Healthy vaccine recipients had no prior SARS-CoV-2 infection, confirmed by negative nucleocapsid antibodies before and after vaccination. Around 2 million PBMC per well were cultured in IMDM with 5% human AB serum, about 9.4 IU/ml IL-2 and gentamicin, plus 10 ug/ml peptides. On days 3 and 7, half of the culture medium was replaced with fresh IL-2-containing medium. Each peptide stimulation condition was cultured in triplicate wells unless otherwise noted. PBMC were separated from whole blood using Ficoll-Paque Plus gradient centrifugation and were then either cryopreserved at -140C or used fresh. The overlapping peptide pools covered the spike proteins of SARS-CoV-2 and of the common cold coronaviruses HCoV-NL63, HCoV-OC43 and HCoV-229E. Genomic DNA was extracted from cultured CD4+ T cells with the QIAamp micro DNA kit.

The library came from the immunoSEQ multiplex PCR assay. DNA from the cultured, isolated CD4+ T cells was subjected to TCR beta CDR3 sequencing. Processing in the source paper ran as follows. Non-productive TCR sequences were removed, reads were trimmed to the CDR3 region, and CDR3s of at least 7 amino acids were retained. Antigen-specific clonotypes were identified using the MANAFEST web app by comparison of expansion in peptide wells against reference cultures. For clones to be considered positive, expansion at FDR<0.05 versus reference and all other wells, an odds ratio above 5, and a frequency above 0.1% in two replicate wells were required. Clonotypes significantly expanded in SARS-CoV-2 spike wells and in at least one common cold coronavirus spike condition were defined as cross-reactive. Levenshtein distance calculated with the stringdist R package was used to assess CDR3 similarity, and unrooted trees were constructed with ape in R 3.6.1. Entries here come from immuneACCESS through TCRdb and include only in-frame sequences with V and J called. Some clones fail to appear in such tables; in the studies checked, an unresolved V gene covers under half of the shortfall, and the cause of the remainder is unknown. That table gives V, J and clone size, and the DNA gave D and trimming. The sample includes about 32,000 clones, with approximately 72% observed a single time. The ten most abundant clones make up around 10% of the sample.

Turning to this clone: What antigen it recognizes has not been identified. The sample holds no much larger clone one base away, and base qualities are not on file.

CDR1 and CDR2 are drawn from the germline V gene (reference sequence): WNHNN, SYGVQD. The CDR3 goes from the cysteine to the phenylalanine over 15 residues. Of all the DNA, just the CDR3 is kept, 45 bases in frame from base 1. At the junction V is shortened by 3 bases and J by 10 bases, with 19 bases in between. This clonotype was obtained from a human donor who received a COVID-19 vaccine. The specimen comprised CD4+ T cells from PBMCs cultured with HCoV-229E spike peptides, sampled after COVID-19 vaccination. The cell subset or site label, read with the paper, signifies: HCoV-229E spike overlapping peptide pool stimulation. The chain was built from TRBV10-1 and TRBJ2-1; no D gene is confidently identified. CDR3 sequence: CASSDYVLGRAEQFF. In nucleotides, the sequence is TGCGCCAGCAGTGATTATGTTTTGGGCCGGGCGGAGCAGTTCTTC.